These 3 T cell receptor beta chains came from one sample sequenced in a study of cytotoxic CD8 clonotypes in ibrutinib-treated CLL. The method was immunoSEQ multiplex PCR; TCRdb's version includes in-frame clones alone and lacks a portion of them. The table includes some 25,000 clones, 55% to 70% detected once. This specimen was PBMCs, taken at disease progression, from a patient treated with ibrutinib. These receptor sequences come from a human donor with chronic lymphocytic leukemia.

The chain has TRBV4-1 and TRBJ2-1; 8 bases map to TRBD2. CDR1 and CDR2 from the germline V gene are MGHRA and YSYEKL. The CDR3 is 18 residues long. Unmatched junction bases numbered 8, after V lost 0 bases and J lost 1 base. The CDR3 loop reads CASSQEGAGALSYNEQFF. The CDR3 nucleotides are TGCGCCAGCAGCCAAGAGGGAGCGGGGGCCCTTTCCTACAATGAGCAGTTCTTC.

J is TRBJ2-1 and V is TRBV5-1; D call uncertain. The CDR3 sequence is 13 residues long. Trimming cost V 7 bases and J 1 base, with 9 bases left between them. CDR1 SGHRS and CDR2 YFSETQ come from the germline V gene. The CDR3 is CASGWTSYNEQFF. For the CDR3, the DNA is TGCGCCAGCGGATGGACGTCCTACAATGAGCAGTTCTTC.

This chain links TRBV9 with TRBJ2-7; D not certain. The length of the CDR3 is 14 residues. Between the trimmed V and J ends, which lost 3 bases and 0 bases, there was a span of 10 bases. Germline CDR1 is SGDLS and CDR2 is YYNGEE. CDR3 coding DNA: TGTGCCAGCAGCGAAGGTGACATCTCCTACGAGCAGTACTTC. Translated: CASSEGDISYEQYF.